This is a list of T cell receptor beta chains from one sample in a study of blood T cell repertoires in COVID-19. Produced via immunoSEQ multiplex PCR; TCRdb's table is partial and in-frame only. The table includes around 130,000 clones, roughly 83% detected once. The material sequenced was peripheral blood. The receptors derive from an elderly woman with acute or convalescent COVID-19. CDR3s include the opening cysteine and the closing phenylalanine or tryptophan. The D gene is left open where the match is weak. Some rows mark clone size as missing; the rest say once, few, many or name a class of expanded clone.

J gene: TRBJ1-4
V gene: TRBV30
clone size: .
D gene: .
CDR3 DNA: TGTGCCTGGAGTGTACTGTCTAATGAAAAACTGTTTTTT
CDR3 protein: CAWSVLSNEKLFF

J gene: TRBJ1-1
V gene: TRBV6-5
clone size: .
D gene: TRBD1
CDR3 DNA: TGTGCCACTACCCAGGGGGGGAACACTGAAGCTTTCTTT
CDR3 protein: CATTQGGNTEAFF

J gene: TRBJ1-1
V gene: TRBV7-2
clone size: once
D gene: .
CDR3 DNA: TGTGCCAGCAGCTTAGGTTCCCACGGCACTGAAGCTTTCTTT
CDR3 protein: CASSLGSHGTEAFF

J gene: TRBJ1-6
V gene: TRBV27
clone size: .
D gene: .
CDR3 DNA: TGTGCCAGCAGTCCGACAGTCCAAAATAATTCACCCCTCCACTTT
CDR3 protein: CASSPTVQNNSPLHF

J gene: TRBJ2-3
V gene: TRBV21-1
clone size: .
D gene: .
CDR3 DNA: TGTGCCAGCAGCAACGGGACTAGCGGACGCACAGATACGCAGTATTTT
CDR3 protein: CASSNGTSGRTDTQYF

J gene: TRBJ2-2
V gene: TRBV7-9
clone size: .
D gene: .
CDR3 DNA: TGTGCCAGCAGCTTAGGAATCGACAGACCCAACACCGGGGAGCTGTTTTTT
CDR3 protein: CASSLGIDRPNTGELFF

J gene: TRBJ2-1
V gene: TRBV27
clone size: .
D gene: TRBD1
CDR3 DNA: TGTGCCAGCAGTTTCCAGGCCCCAGGGGGAAACAATGAGCAGTTCTTC
CDR3 protein: CASSFQAPGGNNEQFF

J gene: TRBJ1-1
V gene: TRBV6-5
clone size: once
D gene: .
CDR3 DNA: TGTGCCAGCAGTTACTTGGGGGCAGGGTGGAACACTGAAGCTTTCTTT
CDR3 protein: CASSYLGAGWNTEAFF

J gene: TRBJ1-4
V gene: TRBV11-2
clone size: .
D gene: TRBD1
CDR3 DNA: TGTGCCAGCAGCCGGGACAGGGTTTCTGAAAAACTGTTTTTT
CDR3 protein: CASSRDRVSEKLFF

J gene: TRBJ2-7
V gene: TRBV4-1
clone size: few
D gene: .
CDR3 DNA: TGCGCCAGCAGCCAAGTAGTTTACAGTCTTGGATCCTACGAGCAGTACTTC
CDR3 protein: CASSQVVYSLGSYEQYF